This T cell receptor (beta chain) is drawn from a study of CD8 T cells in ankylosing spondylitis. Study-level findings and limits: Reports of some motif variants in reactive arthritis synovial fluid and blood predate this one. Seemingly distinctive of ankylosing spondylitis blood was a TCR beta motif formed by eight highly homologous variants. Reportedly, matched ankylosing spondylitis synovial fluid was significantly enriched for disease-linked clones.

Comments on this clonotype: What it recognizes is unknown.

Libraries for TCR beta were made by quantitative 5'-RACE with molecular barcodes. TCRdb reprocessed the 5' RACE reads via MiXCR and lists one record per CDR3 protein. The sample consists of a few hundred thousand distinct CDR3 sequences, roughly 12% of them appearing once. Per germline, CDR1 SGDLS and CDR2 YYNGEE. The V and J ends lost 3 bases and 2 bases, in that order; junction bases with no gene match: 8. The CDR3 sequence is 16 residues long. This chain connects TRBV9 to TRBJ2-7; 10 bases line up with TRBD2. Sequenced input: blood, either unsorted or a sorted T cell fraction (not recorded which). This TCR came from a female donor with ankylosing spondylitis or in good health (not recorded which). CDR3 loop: CASSAQPGTSAYEQYF. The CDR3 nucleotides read TGTGCCAGCAGCGCCCAACCCGGGACTAGCGCCTACGAGCAGTACTTC.